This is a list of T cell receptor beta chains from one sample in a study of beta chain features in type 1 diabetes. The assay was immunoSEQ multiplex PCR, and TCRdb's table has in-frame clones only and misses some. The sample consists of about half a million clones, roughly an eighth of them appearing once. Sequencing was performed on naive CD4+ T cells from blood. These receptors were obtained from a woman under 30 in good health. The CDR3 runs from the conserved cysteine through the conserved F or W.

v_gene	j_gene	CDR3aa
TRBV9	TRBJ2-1	CASSRVQGYNEQFF
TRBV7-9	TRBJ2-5	CASSPRETQYF
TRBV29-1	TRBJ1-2	CSVRQGTNYGYTF
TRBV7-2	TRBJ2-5	CASSLSTSAKTQYF
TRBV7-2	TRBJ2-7	CASSFQYEQYF
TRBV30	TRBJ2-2	CACSREVTGELFF
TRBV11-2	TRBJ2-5	CASSPLWGHQETQYF
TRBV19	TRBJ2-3	CASSGGKADTQYF
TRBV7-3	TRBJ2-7	CASSPGPEAGGEQYF
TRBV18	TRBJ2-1	CASSPPGTSGNEQFF
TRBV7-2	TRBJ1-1	CASSRRAQVISFF
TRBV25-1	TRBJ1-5	CASSGTQGAGQPQHF
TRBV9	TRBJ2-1	CASSVAASYNEQFF
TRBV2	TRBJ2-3	CASSADRGEDTQYF
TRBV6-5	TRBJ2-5	CASSYAGTETQYF
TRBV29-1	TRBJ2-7	CSGAEYEQYF
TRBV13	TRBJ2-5	CASSPTSGRAGEETQYF